This is a list of T cell receptor beta chains from one sample in a study of control samples from healthy donors and cancer patients. Data came from immunoSEQ multiplex PCR; TCRdb stores just in-frame clones and leaves some out. This table has tens of thousands of clones, around 86% appearing once. Material for sequencing was blood. The receptors were gathered from a woman aged 45-65 years in good health. The CDR3 runs from the conserved cysteine through the conserved F or W. Fields, in order: V gene, J gene, clone size, D gene, CDR3 protein, CDR3 DNA. The D gene is left open where the match is weak. Size is omitted from some rows. Given values are once, few, many or a class for expanded clones.

TRBV29-1,TRBJ2-4,-,-,CSAGQDLAKNIQYF,TGCAGCGCTGGTCAGGATCTAGCCAAAAACATTCAGTACTTC
TRBV5-1,TRBJ2-1,-,TRBD1,CASSQQGQGAVDEQFF,TGCGCCAGCAGCCAACAGGGACAGGGGGCTGTAGATGAGCAGTTCTTC
TRBV15,TRBJ1-5,-,-,CATSRDPNQPQHF,TGTGCCACCAGCAGAGATCCCAATCAGCCCCAGCATTTT
TRBV5-1,TRBJ1-1,-,TRBD1,CASSQDRVGTEAFF,TGCGCCAGCAGCCAGGACAGGGTAGGCACTGAAGCTTTCTTT
TRBV11-2,TRBJ1-5,few,-,CASSLDSQTNQPQHF,TGTGCCAGCAGCTTAGATAGCCAGACAAATCAGCCCCAGCATTTT
TRBV20-1,TRBJ2-3,few,TRBD2,CSASGASGSTDTQYF,TGCAGTGCTAGTGGGGCTAGCGGGAGCACAGATACGCAGTATTTT
TRBV5-8,TRBJ2-2,-,-,CASSLYITGELFF,TGTGCCAGCAGCTTGTATATCACCGGGGAGCTGTTTTTT
TRBV28,TRBJ1-5,-,-,CASSLLRDPSNQPQHF,TGTGCCAGCAGTTTACTCCGGGACCCCAGCAATCAGCCCCAGCATTTT
TRBV5-1,TRBJ2-5,-,TRBD2,CASSLRSSGMETQYF,TGCGCCAGCAGCTTGAGGTCTAGCGGGATGGAGACCCAGTACTTC
TRBV11-1,TRBJ2-7,-,TRBD2,CASSVGLAGGPHEQYF,TGTGCCAGCAGCGTAGGACTAGCGGGAGGGCCACACGAGCAGTACTTC
TRBV11-3,TRBJ2-7,-,-,CASSSSTGTYEQYF,TGTGCCAGCAGCTCCTCGACCGGGACCTACGAGCAGTACTTC
TRBV28,TRBJ1-2,-,-,CASSLLTGARTF,TGTGCCAGCAGTTTATTAACGGGGGCTCGTACCTTC
TRBV15,TRBJ2-7,-,TRBD1,CATSRDRGRTYEQYF,TGTGCCACCAGCAGAGATAGGGGGCGCACCTACGAGCAGTACTTC
TRBV30,TRBJ1-1,once,TRBD1,CAWKTGGRNTEAFF,TGTGCCTGGAAGACAGGGGGCAGGAACACTGAAGCTTTCTTT
TRBV18,TRBJ2-5,-,-,CASSPLPSGEVWQTQYF,TGTGCCAGCTCACCTCTGCCTTCCGGGGAGGTGTGGCAGACCCAGTACTTC
TRBV19,TRBJ1-5,-,-,CASSMASNQPQHF,TGTGCCAGTAGTATGGCATCTAATCAGCCCCAGCATTTT
TRBV28,TRBJ1-2,once,-,CASSFSGYGYTF,TGTGCCAGCAGTTTTTCCGGCTATGGCTACACCTTC
TRBV12-3/TRBV12-4,TRBJ2-7,-,-,CASSSTHMEQYF,TGTGCCAGCAGTTCGACCCATATGGAGCAGTACTTC
TRBV12-3/TRBV12-4,TRBJ1-1,-,-,CASSLAQGSEAFF,TGTGCCAGCAGTTTAGCGCAGGGGTCTGAAGCTTTCTTT
TRBV18,TRBJ2-2,few,-,CASSESHTGELFF,TGTGCCAGCTCAGAAAGTCACACCGGGGAGCTGTTTTTT
TRBV28,TRBJ2-1,-,TRBD2,CASSFNSGSLYIDEQFF,TGTGCCAGCAGTTTTAATAGCGGGAGCCTTTACATAGATGAGCAGTTCTTC
TRBV6-5,TRBJ1-2,-,TRBD1,CASSRTGGSNYGYTF,TGTGCCAGCAGTAGAACAGGGGGCTCTAACTATGGCTACACCTTC
TRBV25-1,TRBJ1-6,-,TRBD1,CASSARDSISSPLHF,TGTGCCAGCAGTGCCCGGGACAGTATAAGTTCACCCCTCCACTTT
TRBV4-1,TRBJ1-2,-,-,CASSQELIYGYTF,TGCGCCAGCAGCCAAGAATTGATCTATGGCTACACCTTC
TRBV3-1/TRBV3-2,TRBJ2-2,-,TRBD2,CASSQDQASGAVGELFF,TGTGCCAGCAGCCAAGATCAGGCTAGCGGGGCTGTCGGGGAGCTGTTTTTT
TRBV2,TRBJ1-1,-,-,CASSEERAMTEAFF,TGTGCCAGCAGTGAGGAGCGGGCCATGACTGAAGCTTTCTTT
TRBV28,TRBJ2-3,-,TRBD2,CASSSSGLAGVGDTQYF,TGTGCCAGCAGTTCATCCGGACTAGCGGGAGTTGGCGATACGCAGTATTTT
TRBV19,TRBJ2-3,-,TRBD2,CASTPRSGGGGTDTQYF,TGTGCCAGTACCCCCCGGTCGGGCGGGGGAGGCACAGATACGCAGTATTTT
TRBV4-2,TRBJ2-3,-,-,CASSQVTLATDTQYF,TGTGCCAGCAGCCAAGTTACCCTAGCGACAGATACGCAGTATTTT
TRBV9,TRBJ2-2,-,-,CASSVAMSNTGELFF,TGTGCCAGCAGCGTAGCTATGTCGAACACCGGGGAGCTGTTTTTT
TRBV5-5,TRBJ2-1,once,-,CASRSGLPDYNEQFF,TGTGCCAGCAGGTCGGGACTCCCCGATTACAATGAGCAGTTCTTC
TRBV5-1,TRBJ1-6,-,TRBD1,CASSLQGAASPLHF,TGCGCCAGCAGCTTACAGGGGGCCGCTTCACCCCTCCACTTT
TRBV6-2/TRBV6-3,TRBJ2-2,once,-,CASSYSMSPVSNTGELFF,TGTGCCAGCAGTTACTCGATGAGTCCAGTTTCGAACACCGGGGAGCTGTTTTTT
TRBV7-2,TRBJ1-6,-,TRBD1,CASSPQGIGYNSPLHF,TGTGCCAGCAGCCCACAGGGGATAGGCTATAATTCACCCCTCCACTTT
TRBV29-1,TRBJ2-1,-,TRBD1,CSVKYTGANEQFF,TGCAGCGTTAAATATACAGGGGCCAATGAGCAGTTCTTC
TRBV4-2,TRBJ2-1,once,TRBD2,CASSQESSGEYNEQFF,TGTGCCAGCAGCCAAGAGTCGAGCGGGGAGTACAATGAGCAGTTCTTC
TRBV19,TRBJ2-1,-,TRBD2,CASTGVAGAYNEQFF,TGTGCCAGTACCGGGGTAGCGGGAGCCTACAATGAGCAGTTCTTC
TRBV3-1/TRBV3-2,TRBJ1-1,-,-,CASSQAREVGRPGAFF,TGTGCCAGCAGCCAAGCCCGCGAAGTTGGACGACCAGGAGCTTTCTTT
TRBV12-5,TRBJ2-5,-,-,CASAISGEVLTQYF,TGTGCTAGTGCCATATCCGGGGAGGTCCTGACCCAGTACTTC
TRBV11-2,TRBJ1-2,-,-,CASSLSRGTNYGYTF,TGTGCCAGCAGCTTATCGAGGGGGACTAACTATGGCTACACCTTC
TRBV5-4,TRBJ1-6,-,-,CASSGGGGNYNSPLHF,TGTGCCAGCAGCGGCGGGGGGGGAAACTATAATTCACCCCTCCACTTT
TRBV5-4,TRBJ2-3,-,-,CASSPQRGGVTDTQYF,TGTGCCAGCAGCCCCCAGAGGGGGGGGGTGACAGATACGCAGTATTTT
TRBV10-1,TRBJ2-1,-,TRBD2,CASSDFTSGIYNEQFF,TGCGCCAGCAGTGATTTTACTAGCGGGATTTACAATGAGCAGTTCTTC